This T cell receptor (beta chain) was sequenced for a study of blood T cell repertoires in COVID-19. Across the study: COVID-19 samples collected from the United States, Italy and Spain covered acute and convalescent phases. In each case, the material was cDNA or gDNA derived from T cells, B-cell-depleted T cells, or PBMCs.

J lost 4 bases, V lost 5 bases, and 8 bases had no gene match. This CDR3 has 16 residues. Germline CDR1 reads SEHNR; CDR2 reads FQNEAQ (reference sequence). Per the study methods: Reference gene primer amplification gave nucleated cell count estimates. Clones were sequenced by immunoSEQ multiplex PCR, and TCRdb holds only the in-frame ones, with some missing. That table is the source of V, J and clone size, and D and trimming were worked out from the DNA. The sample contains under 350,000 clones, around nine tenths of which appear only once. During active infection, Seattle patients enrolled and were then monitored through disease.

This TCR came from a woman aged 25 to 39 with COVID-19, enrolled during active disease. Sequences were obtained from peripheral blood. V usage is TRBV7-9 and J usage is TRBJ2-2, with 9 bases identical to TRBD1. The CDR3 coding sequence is TGTGCCAGCAGCCCCCTGGGACAGGGCGCCACCGGGGAGCTGTTTTTT. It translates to CASSPLGQGATGELFF.